Below, one T cell receptor beta chain is given with its context. As yet, its antigen is unknown. What was amplified from RNA transcripts were TCR beta CDR3 regions. First-round RT-PCR of the TCR CDR3 relied on the HTBI primer set. Via MiXCR, TCRdb re-called the multiplex PCR reads, giving one row per CDR3 protein. There are 490,000 or so distinct CDR3 sequences in the sample; 46% occur only once, and about two fifths lies in the top ten. Uncontrolled infection, other autoimmune disease, pregnancy or lactation barred patients from enrollment. CDR1 is SGHDN and CDR2 is FVKESK in the germline V gene. The CDR3 loop spans 16 amino acids. V gave up 2 bases and J gave up 6 bases; unmatched junction bases: 9. This entry is derived from a study of T cells in Graves' hyperthyroidism and ophthalmopathy. Study outcomes and limitations: Ophthalmopathy was distinguished from stable hyperthyroidism by 13 V-J signatures.

The chain joins TRBV14 to TRBJ2-7, with 11 bases lining up with TRBD2. This receptor was obtained from an adult woman with Graves' disease, either hyperthyroidism or ophthalmopathy (not recorded which). The sequenced sample consisted of peripheral blood or thyroid tissue (not recorded which). CDR3 protein: CASSQTSGSPDPEQYF. CDR3 nucleotide sequence: TGTGCCAGCAGCCAAACTAGCGGGAGCCCCGACCCCGAGCAGTACTTC.